The rows below give T cell receptor beta chains drawn from one sample of a study of blood T cell repertoires in COVID-19. Sequencing was performed with immunoSEQ multiplex PCR; in TCRdb, only in-frame clones are kept and a portion is missing. The sample lists some 70,000 clones, approximately 91% seen once, with 10% to 15% in the top ten. Input material: peripheral blood. These receptors were taken from a human donor with active COVID-19. The donor label of this sample is uncertain. Each CDR3 is given with its conserved first and last residue. D genes are given only for firm matches. Clone size is not always given. Where it is, it says once, few, many or a class for expanded clones.

d_call j_call v_call clone_size cdr3_nt cdr3_aa
. TRBJ2-1 TRBV11-1 . TGTGCCAGCAGCCCCCGCCGGGCAGGGCACAATGAGCAGTTCTTC CASSPRRAGHNEQFF
. TRBJ1-3 TRBV6-5 . TGTGCCAGCAGTTACCTCGGACAGGGAAACACCATATATTTT CASSYLGQGNTIYF
. TRBJ2-7 TRBV4-1 . TGCGCCAGCAGCCAGGCCTTGACCTACGAGCAGTACTTC CASSQALTYEQYF
. TRBJ2-1 TRBV5-1 . TGCGCCAGCAGCTTGCAGGGGGCGCGGGCGGGAGCGAGGAATGAGCAGTTCTTC CASSLQGARAGARNEQFF
TRBD2 TRBJ2-5 TRBV30 . TGTGCCTGGAGGGCCAACGGGGGGGAGACCCAGTACTTC CAWRANGGETQYF
TRBD2 TRBJ2-1 TRBV5-6 . TGTGCCAGCAGCCCACGAGCGGGAGGATCCATTAATGAGCAGTTCTTC CASSPRAGGSINEQFF
TRBD2 TRBJ2-3 TRBV29-1 . TGCAGCGTTGAGTTCAAGGGGACTAGCGGGAGGTTGGATACGCAGTATTTT CSVEFKGTSGRLDTQYF
TRBD1 TRBJ1-5 TRBV7-6 . TGTGCCAGCAGCTTCGGGCAGGGGGAACAGCCCCAGCATTTT CASSFGQGEQPQHF
TRBD1 TRBJ2-4 TRBV2 . TGTGCCAGCAGTGAAGCTGGACAGGTAAACATTCAGTACTTC CASSEAGQVNIQYF
. TRBJ1-6 TRBV4-3 . TGCGCCAGCAGCCAACGTTCTCGGGGGGCGGATTCACCCCTCCACTTT CASSQRSRGADSPLHF
. TRBJ2-7 TRBV29-1 . TGCAGCGTTATAAGCGGCTCCTACGAGCAGTACTTC CSVISGSYEQYF
. TRBJ2-2 TRBV19 once TGTGCCAGTCTAGTTACTAGCTTTCCGGGAACCGGGGAGCTGTTTTTT CASLVTSFPGTGELFF
. TRBJ2-1 TRBV4-1 . TGCGCCAGCAGCCAGTATGTCAATGAGCAGTTCTTC CASSQYVNEQFF
. TRBJ1-5 TRBV24-1 once TGTGCCACCAGTGAGCCAGGGAATCAGCCCCAGCATTTT CATSEPGNQPQHF
. TRBJ2-3 TRBV4-2 . TGTGCCAGCAGCCCCGACGGGGTTGGCGCAGATACGCAGTATTTT CASSPDGVGADTQYF
. TRBJ1-4 TRBV27 . TGTGCCAGCAGCCTCGGGGGGGTTACAACTAATGAAAAACTGTTTTTT CASSLGGVTTNEKLFF
TRBD1 TRBJ1-2 TRBV5-4 . TGTGCCAGCAGCCTGGAGGGGGCCTATGGCTACACCTTC CASSLEGAYGYTF
. TRBJ1-4 TRBV2 once TGTGCCAGCAGATTGGGGTCCAGGGTAGGCGAAAAACTGTTTTTT CASRLGSRVGEKLFF
. TRBJ2-2 TRBV12-3/TRBV12-4 few TGTGCCAGCAGACTAGCCTCCACCGGGGAGCTGTTTTTT CASRLASTGELFF
. TRBJ2-5 TRBV19 . TGTGCCAGTAGTATAGACCTTCAAGAGACCCAGTACTTC CASSIDLQETQYF
. TRBJ1-5 TRBV19 . TGTGCCAGTAGTTATGACAGTCTCGACCAGCCCCAGCATTTT CASSYDSLDQPQHF
. TRBJ2-6 TRBV15 . TGTGCCACCAGCAGAGAAGTGGCAGGTTCTGGGGCCAACGTCCTGACTTTC CATSREVAGSGANVLTF
. TRBJ2-6 TRBV6-6 . TGTGCCAGCAGTCAACGAGGGTCCCCTAGCTCTGGGGCCAACGTCCTGACTTTC CASSQRGSPSSGANVLTF
. TRBJ2-1 TRBV5-1 . TGCGCCAGCAGCCAAAGCGTAAGCTCCTACAATGAGCAGTTCTTC CASSQSVSSYNEQFF
. TRBJ1-1 TRBV27 . TGTGCCAGCAGTTTGGCCACAGGGAAACACAGTGAAGCTTTCTTT CASSLATGKHSEAFF
. TRBJ1-3 TRBV30 . TGTGCCCACAATTCGGGGGGAAGCACCATATATTTT CAHNSGGSTIYF
TRBD2 TRBJ2-6 TRBV9 . TGTGCCAGCAGCGCGGGGGGAGCTGGGGCCAACGTCCTGACTTTC CASSAGGAGANVLTF
TRBD1 TRBJ2-7 TRBV4-3 . TGCGCCAGCAGCCAAGGAGGGGGCCTTCGTGCCGAGCAGTACTTC CASSQGGGLRAEQYF
TRBD1 TRBJ2-2 TRBV19 . TGTGCCAGTAGTACCACAGGGGCCACCGGGGAGCTGTTTTTT CASSTTGATGELFF
. TRBJ2-3 TRBV18 . TGTGCCAGCTCACAGCTACTCACAGATACGCAGTATTTT CASSQLLTDTQYF
. TRBJ1-3 TRBV28 . TGTGCCAGCCTACAGTGGTCCTCTGGAAACACCATATATTTT CASLQWSSGNTIYF
TRBD2 TRBJ2-5 TRBV7-2 . TGTGCCAGCAGCCAAACTAGCGGGAGTCCAGAGACCCAGTACTTC CASSQTSGSPETQYF
TRBD2 TRBJ2-2 TRBV13 . TGTGCCAGCAGCTTCGAAGCGGGAGGGACCGGGGAGCTGTTTTTT CASSFEAGGTGELFF
. TRBJ1-1 TRBV27 . TGTGCCAGCAGTGCCCCCGGGAGGGGAAGGGCTTTCTTT CASSAPGRGRAFF
. TRBJ1-3 TRBV9 . TGTGCCAGCAGCGTAGCGGAGTACTCTGGAAACACCATATATTTT CASSVAEYSGNTIYF
TRBD2 TRBJ2-7 TRBV6-5 . TGTGCCAGCACCAGGACTAGCGGGAGCTCTTACGAGCAGTACTTC CASTRTSGSSYEQYF
TRBD2 TRBJ2-1 TRBV24-1 once TGTGCCACCAGTGACGTCAGCGGGAGGGCCTATAATGAGCAGTTCTTC CATSDVSGRAYNEQFF
TRBD1 TRBJ1-1 TRBV5-1 once TGCGCCAGCAGCCGGGGGACAGGGGCCATCATGAACACTGAAGCTTTCTTT CASSRGTGAIMNTEAFF
TRBD1 TRBJ1-2 TRBV19 . TGTGCCAGTAGCCCGGCCGGACAGGGTCACTATGGCTACACCTTC CASSPAGQGHYGYTF
. TRBJ2-7 TRBV5-1 once TGCGCCAGCAGCTTCCAGGAGGGCGAGCAGTACTTC CASSFQEGEQYF